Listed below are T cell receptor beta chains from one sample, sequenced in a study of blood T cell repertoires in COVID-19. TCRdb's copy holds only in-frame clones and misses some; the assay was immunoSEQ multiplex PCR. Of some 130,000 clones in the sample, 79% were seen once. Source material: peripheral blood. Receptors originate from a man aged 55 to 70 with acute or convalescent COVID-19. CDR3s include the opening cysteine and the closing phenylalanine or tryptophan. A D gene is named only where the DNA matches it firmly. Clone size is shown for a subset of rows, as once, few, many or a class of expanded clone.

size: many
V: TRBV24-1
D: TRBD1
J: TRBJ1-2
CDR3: CATSDPRTGGNYGYTF
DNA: TGTGCCACCAGTGACCCGAGGACAGGGGGCAACTATGGCTACACCTTC

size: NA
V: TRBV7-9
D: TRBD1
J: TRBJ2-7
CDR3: CASSLPPTGLVVYEQYF
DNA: TGTGCCAGCAGCCTCCCCCCGACAGGGCTAGTCGTATACGAGCAGTACTTC

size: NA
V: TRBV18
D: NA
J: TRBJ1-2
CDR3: CASSQADNYGYTF
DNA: TGTGCCAGCTCCCAGGCAGACAACTATGGCTACACCTTC

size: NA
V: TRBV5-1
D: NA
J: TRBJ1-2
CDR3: CASSYDGGYGYTF
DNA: TGCGCCAGCAGCTATGATGGCGGGTATGGCTACACCTTC

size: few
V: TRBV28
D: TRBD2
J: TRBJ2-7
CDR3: CATISGSYEQYF
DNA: TGTGCCACCATTAGCGGGAGCTACGAGCAGTACTTC

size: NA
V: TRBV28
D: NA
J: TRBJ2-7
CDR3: CASIGDKSYEQYF
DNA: TGTGCCAGCATCGGGGACAAATCCTACGAGCAGTACTTC

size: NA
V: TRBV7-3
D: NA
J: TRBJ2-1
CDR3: CASSLGGNGNNEQFF
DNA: TGTGCCAGCAGCCTTGGGGGGAATGGGAACAATGAGCAGTTCTTC

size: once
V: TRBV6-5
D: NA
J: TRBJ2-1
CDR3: CASSHSGGVYNEQFF
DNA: TGTGCCAGCAGCCATAGCGGTGGGGTCTACAATGAGCAGTTCTTC

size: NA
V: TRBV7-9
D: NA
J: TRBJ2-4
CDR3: CASSLGDGIQYF
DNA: TGTGCCAGCAGCTTAGGCGACGGGATTCAGTACTTC

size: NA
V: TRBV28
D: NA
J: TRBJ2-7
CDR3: CASSSKGGTPLEQYF
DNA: TGTGCCAGCAGTTCCAAGGGGGGGACTCCCCTCGAGCAGTACTTC

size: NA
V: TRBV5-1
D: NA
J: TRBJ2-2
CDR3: CASSPRQVNTGELFF
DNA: TGCGCCAGCAGCCCTCGACAGGTCAACACCGGGGAGCTGTTTTTT

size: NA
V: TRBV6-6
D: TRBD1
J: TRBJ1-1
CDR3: CASSYSGQGAAFF
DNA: TGTGCCAGCAGTTACTCCGGACAGGGGGCTGCTTTCTTT

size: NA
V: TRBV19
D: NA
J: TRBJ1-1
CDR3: CASSIGRLTEAFF
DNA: TGTGCCAGTAGTATTGGTCGACTCACTGAAGCTTTCTTT

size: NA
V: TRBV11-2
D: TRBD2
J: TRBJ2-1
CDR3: CASSLGLNSGRSSYNEQFF
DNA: TGTGCCAGCAGCTTAGGTTTGAATAGCGGGAGGTCCTCCTACAATGAGCAGTTCTTC

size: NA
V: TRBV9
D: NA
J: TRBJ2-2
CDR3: CASSVERGKNTGELFF
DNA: TGTGCCAGCAGCGTAGAAAGGGGAAAGAACACCGGGGAGCTGTTTTTT

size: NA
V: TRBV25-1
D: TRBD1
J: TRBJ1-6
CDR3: CASSETGQGSPLHF
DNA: TGTGCCAGCAGTGAGACGGGACAGGGATCACCCCTCCACTTT

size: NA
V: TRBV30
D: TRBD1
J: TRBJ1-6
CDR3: CASDRGGSPLHF
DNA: TGTGCCTCGGACAGGGGAGGTTCACCCCTCCACTTT

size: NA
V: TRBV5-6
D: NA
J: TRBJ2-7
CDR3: CASTPIGGGEQYF
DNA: TGTGCCAGCACTCCAATAGGGGGGGGCGAGCAGTACTTC

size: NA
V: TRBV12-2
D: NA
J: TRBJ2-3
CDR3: CASRLDPPGGISTDTQYF
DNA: TGTGCAAGTCGCTTAGACCCCCCGGGGGGGATAAGCACAGATACGCAGTATTTT

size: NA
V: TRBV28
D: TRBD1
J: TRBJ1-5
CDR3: CASSLNRGNQPQHF
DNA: TGTGCCAGCAGTTTAAACAGGGGAAACCAGCCCCAGCATTTT

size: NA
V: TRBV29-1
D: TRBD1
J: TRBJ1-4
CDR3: CSVGGQNNEKLFF
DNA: TGCAGCGTTGGGGGACAGAATAATGAAAAGCTGTTTTTT